The T cell receptor beta chain under discussion was sequenced for a study of T cells in women clearing cervical HPV infection. Trimming removed 5 bases from V and 1 base from J, with 11 bases in between. Germline V gene sequence: CDR1 LNHDA, CDR2 SQIVND (reference sequence). This CDR3 comprises 14 residues. Repertoires were generated with immunoSEQ multiplex PCR, while TCRdb's copy carries only in-frame clones and drops some. The specimen's table records about 28,000 clones. The study's findings and limits: TRBV6-7 relative abundance averaged about 0.1% in cases and approximately 0.15% in controls.

As to this clone: Its antigen remains unknown. The read halts 3 residues ahead of the CDR3 end, with the missing end drawn from the germline J gene.

The sample was blood buffy coat. The origin of this receptor is a woman between 18 and 75 years old with a cervical HPV16 infection that either progressed to CIN3+ or cleared (not recorded which). V usage is TRBV19 and J usage is TRBJ1-1; a possible D gene is TRBD1 (5 bases). The CDR3: CASSPGGWNTEAFF. CDR3 bases read: TGTGCCAGTAGTCCTGGGGGGTGGAACACTGAA.